The 18 T cell receptor beta chains presented below share a single source sample, sequenced in a study of cytomegalovirus exposure and HLA in healthy donors. Researchers ran the PCR with 60 Vbeta and 13 Jbeta primers. Assay: immunoSEQ multiplex PCR; the TCRdb copy retains only in-frame clones and omits some. The data show 95,000 to 150,000 clones, about four fifths seen once. The sample taken for sequencing was PBMCs. The receptor set was obtained from a man aged 35 to 55 in good health and CMV-seronegative.

The rearrangement joins TRBV28 to TRBJ1-2; 10 nucleotides agree with TRBD1. The V segment lost 2 bases and the J segment 8 bases; nucleotides outside the gene matches: 2. This CDR3 comprises 13 residues. Germline V gene lookup returns CDR1 MDHEN and CDR2 SYDVKM. The CDR3 DNA sequence: TGTGCCAGCAGTTTAGGACAGGGGGGAGGCTACACCTTC. Protein: CASSLGQGGGYTF.

The V call is TRBV9, the J call TRBJ1-6; D is unresolved. The germline V and J ends were trimmed by 0 bases and 10 bases, with 8 bases remaining between them. The CDR3 extends over 13 amino acids. CDR1 and CDR2 from the germline V gene are SGDLS and YYNGEE. The chain's CDR3 is CASSVGGRSPLHF. The CDR3 nucleotides read TGTGCCAGCAGCGTAGGTGGGCGCTCACCCCTCCACTTT. The full variable domain, completed using reference TRBV9 and TRBJ1-6, is DSGVTQTPKHLITATGQRVTLRCSPRSGDLSVYWYQQSLDQGLQFLIQYYNGEERAKGNILERFSAQQFPDLHSELNLSSLELGDSALYFCASSVGGRSPLHFGNGTRLTVT.

V gene TRBV7-9 combines with J gene TRBJ1-1, with a weak D call TRBD1 (6 bases). The V end was cut by 6 bases, the J end by 5 bases, with 19 bases between. Germline V gene lookup returns CDR1 SEHNR and CDR2 FQNEAQ (reference sequence). This CDR3 spans 15 amino acids. The chain's CDR3 is CASRPEGGGRTEAFF. CDR3 nucleotide sequence: TGTGCCAGCAGGCCAGAGGGGGGGGGAAGGACTGAAGCTTTCTTT.

The chain couples TRBV2 to TRBJ2-6; TRBD1 matches 10 bases. Losses at the gene ends were 6 bases for V and 2 bases for J; bases not matched to a gene: 4. This CDR3 has 16 amino acids. The germline gives CDR1 SNHLY, CDR2 FYNNEI. CDR3 protein: CASSRDRGTGANVLTF. The CDR3 DNA follows: TGTGCCAGCAGCCGGGACAGGGGTACTGGGGCCAACGTCCTGACTTTC.

The rearrangement joins TRBV5-4 to TRBJ2-3; 9 bases are a match to TRBD2. Trimming at V came to 1 base and at J to 6 bases, leaving 18 bases not matched to a gene. The CDR3 is 19 amino acids. CDR1 SGHNT and CDR2 YYREEE come from the germline V gene (reference sequence). CDR3 protein: CASSLMGKGASGGLDTQYF. CDR3 bases: TGTGCCAGCAGCTTGATGGGGAAGGGGGCCAGCGGGGGGCTTGATACGCAGTATTTT. The full variable domain, in which reference TRBV5-4 and TRBJ2-3 provide the parts outside the CDR3, is ETGVTQSPTHLIKTRGQQVTLRCSSQSGHNTVSWYQQALGQGPQFIFQYYREEENGRGNFPPRFSGLQFPNYSSELNVNALELDDSALYLCASSLMGKGASGGLDTQYFGPGTRLTVL.

CDR3 sequence reads: CASSLDLETQYF. The CDR3 nucleotides read TGCGCCAGCAGCTTGGATCTCGAGACCCAGTACTTC. The chain couples TRBV5-1 to TRBJ2-5; D is unresolved. In germline, CDR1 is SGHRS, CDR2 YFSETQ. The CDR3 spans 12 residues. Trimming removed 0 bases from V and 5 bases from J, with 5 bases in between.

The gene calls are TRBV5-1 and TRBJ2-5, with D uncertain. The CDR3 extends over 16 amino acids. Germline V gene data show CDR1 as SGHRS and CDR2 as YFSETQ. V was shortened by 0 bases and J by 3 bases, with 15 bases between the two germline ends. In DNA, the CDR3 is TGCGCCAGCAGCTTGGGGCTGACAATGCTTAAAGAGACCCAGTACTTC. Encoded protein: CASSLGLTMLKETQYF.

The chain recombines TRBV4-1 with TRBJ2-1; D is ambiguous. With 2 bases removed from V and 0 bases from J, the gap between germline ends came to 11 bases. CDR3 size: 16 residues. The germline V gene has CDR1 MGHRA and CDR2 YSYEKL. CDR3 loop: CASSQLDLISYNEQFF. The CDR3 DNA reads TGCGCCAGCAGCCAACTTGACTTGATCTCCTACAATGAGCAGTTCTTC.

The genes are TRBV5-6 and TRBJ2-7, with 10 bases fitting TRBD1. CDR1 is SGHDT, CDR2 YYEEEE, per germline. The CDR3 is 16 amino acids. V shed 3 bases, J shed 6 bases, and the junction held 12 bases outside the gene matches. This CDR3 is CASSSGDRGQGSEQYF. Written as DNA, the CDR3 is TGTGCCAGCAGCTCTGGAGACCGGGGACAGGGGTCCGAGCAGTACTTC.

The CDR3 DNA is TGTGCCAGCAGTGACTTAGGTTTGGGGCGGGGTTCCTACGAGCAGTACTTC. It codes for CASSDLGLGRGSYEQYF. This rearrangement joins TRBV6-1 to TRBJ2-7; the D gene is possibly TRBD2 (6 bases). Trimming removed 3 bases from V and 1 base from J, with 19 bases in between. Germline lookup yields CDR1 MNHNS and CDR2 SASEGT. This CDR3 is 17 amino acids long.

The chain uses TRBV5-5 and TRBJ2-7; 8 bases match TRBD2. Germline V gene lookup returns CDR1 SGHKS and CDR2 YYEKEE (reference sequence). The CDR3 runs 14 residues. Unmatched junction bases numbered 5, after V lost 5 bases and J lost 1 base. The CDR3 region has the DNA TGTGCCAGCAGTCCGGGACTAGAGTCCTACGAGCAGTACTTC. This codes for CASSPGLESYEQYF.

The CDR3 DNA follows: TGTGCCAGCAGCTCGGGGACATCAGATACGCAGTATTTT. It yields the protein CASSSGTSDTQYF. The chain uses TRBV7-2 and TRBJ2-3; possible D gene TRBD1, 6 bases. The CDR3 is 13 residues long. With 4 bases removed from V and 4 bases from J, the gap between germline ends came to 9 bases. CDR1 SGHTA and CDR2 FQGNSA come from the germline V gene.

This chain joins TRBV7-9 and TRBJ2-7; perhaps TRBD2 as D (6 bases). The ends were cut back, 5 bases at V and 4 bases at J, with 12 bases in the middle. The CDR3 length is 13 residues. Germline V CDR1 and CDR2: SEHNR, FQNEAQ (reference sequence). This CDR3 is CASSGSGPYEQYF. The CDR3 DNA reads as TGTGCCAGCAGCGGTAGCGGTCCTTACGAGCAGTACTTC.

The chain uses TRBV28 and TRBJ2-7; 8 nucleotides line up with TRBD1. The CDR3 covers 13 residues. Germline trimming cut 7 bases from V and 5 bases from J; bases unmatched to any gene: 7. Germline CDR1 reads MDHEN; CDR2 reads SYDVKM. In nucleotides, the CDR3 is TGTGCCAGCAAGGGTGACAGGGGTAACGAGCAGTACTTC. Residues: CASKGDRGNEQYF.

This sequence joins TRBV9 and TRBJ2-2; 10 nucleotides match TRBD2. The CDR3 sequence is 16 residues long. Germline V CDR1 and CDR2: SGDLS, YYNGEE. V shed 0 bases and J 3 bases; nucleotides not matched to a gene: 2. This CDR3 is CASSVGAGGHTGELFF. The CDR3 DNA sequence: TGTGCCAGCAGCGTAGGAGCGGGGGGGCACACCGGGGAGCTGTTTTTT.

This clone was recorded only once. The rearrangement joins TRBV14 to TRBJ2-1; 7 bases fit TRBD2. Germline V lookup: CDR1 SGHDN, CDR2 FVKESK. J gave up 3 bases and V 6 bases, and 5 bases lay outside the gene matches. This CDR3 is 14 amino acids long. CDR3 sequence (DNA): TGTGCCAGCAGGGGGCGGGGGTACTACAATGAGCAGTTCTTC. As protein: CASRGRGYYNEQFF.

The gene calls are TRBV7-8 and TRBJ2-6; the D is unclear. Germline V lookup: CDR1 SGHVS, CDR2 FQNEAQ. The CDR3 is made up of 17 amino acids. V dropped 1 base and J dropped 0 bases, with 10 bases sitting between them. The CDR3: CASSLERPGSGANVLTF. Written as DNA, the CDR3 is TGTGCCAGCAGCTTAGAACGTCCGGGCTCTGGGGCCAACGTCCTGACTTTC.

The J gene is TRBJ1-2, the V gene TRBV29-1, with TRBD1 identical over 10 bases. The CDR3 covers 16 residues. Germline-derived CDR1 and CDR2 are SQVTM and ANQGSEA. V lost 6 bases, J lost 0 bases, and 10 bases stayed unmatched. CDR3 amino acids: CSVGDRGSSANYGYTF. CDR3 in DNA: TGCAGCGTCGGGGACAGGGGCTCGTCCGCTAACTATGGCTACACCTTC.